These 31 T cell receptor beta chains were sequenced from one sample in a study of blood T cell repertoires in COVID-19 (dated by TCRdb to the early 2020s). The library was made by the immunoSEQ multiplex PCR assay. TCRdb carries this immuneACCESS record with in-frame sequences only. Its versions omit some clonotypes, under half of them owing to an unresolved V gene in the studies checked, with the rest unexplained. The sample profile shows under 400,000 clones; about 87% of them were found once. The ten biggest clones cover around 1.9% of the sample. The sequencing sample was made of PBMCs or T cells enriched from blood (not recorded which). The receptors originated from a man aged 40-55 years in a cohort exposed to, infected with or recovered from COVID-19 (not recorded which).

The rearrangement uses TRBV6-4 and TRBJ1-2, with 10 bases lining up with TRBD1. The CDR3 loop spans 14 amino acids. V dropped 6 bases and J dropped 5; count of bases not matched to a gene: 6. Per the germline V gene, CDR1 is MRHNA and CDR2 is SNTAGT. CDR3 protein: CASSPGQGGYGYTF. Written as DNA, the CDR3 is TGTGCCAGCAGCCCCGGACAGGGGGGGTATGGCTACACCTTC.

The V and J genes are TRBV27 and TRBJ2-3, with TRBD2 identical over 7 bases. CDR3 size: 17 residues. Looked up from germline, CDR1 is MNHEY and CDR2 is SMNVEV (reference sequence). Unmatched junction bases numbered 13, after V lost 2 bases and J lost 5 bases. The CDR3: CASSLIPGGRVGDTQYF. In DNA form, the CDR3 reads TGTGCCAGCAGTTTAATTCCCGGTGGGAGGGTAGGAGATACGCAGTATTTT.

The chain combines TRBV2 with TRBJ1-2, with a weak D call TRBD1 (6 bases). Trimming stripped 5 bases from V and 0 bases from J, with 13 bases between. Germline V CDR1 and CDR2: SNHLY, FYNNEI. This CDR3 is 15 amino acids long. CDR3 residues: CASSPDRQTNYGYTF. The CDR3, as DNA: TGTGCCAGCAGTCCGGACAGACAGACTAACTATGGCTACACCTTC.

The CDR3 loop reads CASSYSLAGTDTQYF. CDR3 nucleotides: TGTGCCAGCAGTTACTCGCTAGCGGGAACAGATACGCAGTATTTT. This sequence joins TRBV6-5 and TRBJ2-3; TRBD2 matches 9 bases. V lost 0 bases to trimming and J lost 3 bases; unmatched junction nucleotides: 1. Germline V gives CDR1 MNHEY, CDR2 SVGAGI. CDR3 size: 15 residues.

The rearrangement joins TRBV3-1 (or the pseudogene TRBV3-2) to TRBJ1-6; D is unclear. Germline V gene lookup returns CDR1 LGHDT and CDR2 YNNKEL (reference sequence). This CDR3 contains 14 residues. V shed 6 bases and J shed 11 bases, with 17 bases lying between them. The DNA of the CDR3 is TGTGCCAGCAGTGTAAACAAAGGCAGGACACCCCTCCACTTT. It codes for CASSVNKGRTPLHF.

The CDR3 reads CASSERQGGGNTIYF. CDR3 coding DNA: TGTGCCAGCAGTGAAAGGCAGGGGGGTGGAAACACCATATATTTT. This rearrangement joins TRBV25-1 to TRBJ1-3; TRBD1 agrees at 7 bases. This CDR3 is built from 15 residues. Trimming cost V 2 bases and J 3 bases; bases outside gene matches: 4. The germline V gene has CDR1 MGHDK and CDR2 SYGVNS.

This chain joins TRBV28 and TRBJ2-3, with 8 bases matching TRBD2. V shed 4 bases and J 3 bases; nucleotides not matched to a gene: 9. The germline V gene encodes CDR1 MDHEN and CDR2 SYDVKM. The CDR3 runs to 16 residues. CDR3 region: CASSSSGSWKTDTQYF. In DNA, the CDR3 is TGTGCCAGCAGTTCAAGCGGGAGCTGGAAGACAGATACGCAGTATTTT.

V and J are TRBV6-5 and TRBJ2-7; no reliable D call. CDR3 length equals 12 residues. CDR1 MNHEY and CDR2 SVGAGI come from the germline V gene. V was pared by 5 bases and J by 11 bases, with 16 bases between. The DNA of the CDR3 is TGTGCCAGCAGTCACCCCAACCAGATGAAGTACTTC. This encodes CASSHPNQMKYF.

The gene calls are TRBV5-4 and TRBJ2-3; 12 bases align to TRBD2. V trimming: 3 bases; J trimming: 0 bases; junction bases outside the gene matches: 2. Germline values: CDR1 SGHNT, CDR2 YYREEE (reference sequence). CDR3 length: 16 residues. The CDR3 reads CASSSGTSGSTDTQYF. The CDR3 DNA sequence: TGTGCCAGCAGCTCTGGGACTAGCGGGAGCACAGATACGCAGTATTTT.

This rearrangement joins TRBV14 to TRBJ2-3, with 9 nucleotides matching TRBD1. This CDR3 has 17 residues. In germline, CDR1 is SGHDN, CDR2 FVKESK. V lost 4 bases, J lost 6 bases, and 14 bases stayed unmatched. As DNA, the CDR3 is TGTGCCAGCAGCCGCGCATCCCGGGACAGGGAATTTGATACGCAGTATTTT. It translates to CASSRASRDREFDTQYF.

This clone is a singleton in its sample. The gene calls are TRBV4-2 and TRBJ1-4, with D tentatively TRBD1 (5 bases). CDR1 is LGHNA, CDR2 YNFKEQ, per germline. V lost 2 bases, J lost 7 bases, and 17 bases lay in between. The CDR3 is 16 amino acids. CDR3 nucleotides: TGTGCCAGCAGCCAACCGGGGACTAACGGGGGTGAAAAACTGTTTTTT. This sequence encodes CASSQPGTNGGEKLFF.

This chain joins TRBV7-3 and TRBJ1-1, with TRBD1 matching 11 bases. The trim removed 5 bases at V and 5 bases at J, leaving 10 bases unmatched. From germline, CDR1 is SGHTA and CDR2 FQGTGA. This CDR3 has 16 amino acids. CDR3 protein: CASSPKARDRGTEAFF. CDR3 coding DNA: TGTGCCAGCAGCCCCAAAGCCCGGGACAGGGGGACTGAAGCTTTCTTT.

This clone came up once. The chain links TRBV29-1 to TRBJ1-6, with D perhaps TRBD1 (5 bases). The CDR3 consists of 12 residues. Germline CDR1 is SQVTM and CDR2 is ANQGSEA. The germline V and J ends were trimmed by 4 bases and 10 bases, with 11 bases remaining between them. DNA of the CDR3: TGCAGCGTTGGGACAATGGGATCACCCCTCCACTTT. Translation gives CSVGTMGSPLHF.

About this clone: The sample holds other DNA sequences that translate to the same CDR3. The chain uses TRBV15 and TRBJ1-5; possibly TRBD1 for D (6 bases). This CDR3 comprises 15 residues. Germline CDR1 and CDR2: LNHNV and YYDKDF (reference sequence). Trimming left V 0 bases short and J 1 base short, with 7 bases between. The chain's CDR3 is CATSRDRGSNQPQHF. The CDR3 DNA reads TGTGCCACCAGCAGAGACAGGGGAAGCAATCAGCCCCAGCATTTT.

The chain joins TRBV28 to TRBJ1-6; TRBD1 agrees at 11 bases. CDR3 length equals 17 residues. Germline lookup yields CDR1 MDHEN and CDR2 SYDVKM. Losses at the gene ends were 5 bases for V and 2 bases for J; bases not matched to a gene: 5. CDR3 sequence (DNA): TGTGCCAGCAGTCGGAGGACAGGGGGCACCTATAATTCACCCCTCCACTTT. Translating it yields CASSRRTGGTYNSPLHF.

CDR3 nucleotide sequence: TGTGCCAGCAGCTTAGTCGGACAGGGGGCCAACTATGGCTACACCTTC. This encodes CASSLVGQGANYGYTF. The V gene is TRBV7-9, the J gene TRBJ1-2, with 11 bases matching TRBD1. After removal of 1 base from V and 2 bases from J, the junction contained 3 bases not matched to a gene. Germline CDR1 is SEHNR and CDR2 is FQNEAQ (reference sequence). The CDR3 runs 16 residues. Full variable domain (rest looked up from reference TRBV7-9 and TRBJ1-2): DTGVSQNPRHKITKRGQNVTFRCDPISEHNRLYWYRQTLGQGPEFLTYFQNEAQLEKSRLLSDRFSAERPKGSFSTLEIQRTEQGDSAMYLCASSLVGQGANYGYTFGSGTRLTVV.

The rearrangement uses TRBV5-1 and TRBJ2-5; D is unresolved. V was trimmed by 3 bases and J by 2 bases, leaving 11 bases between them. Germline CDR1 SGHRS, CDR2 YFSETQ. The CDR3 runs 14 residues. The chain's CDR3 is CASSSGSSQETQYF. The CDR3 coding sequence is TGCGCCAGCAGCTCGGGTAGCAGTCAAGAGACCCAGTACTTC.

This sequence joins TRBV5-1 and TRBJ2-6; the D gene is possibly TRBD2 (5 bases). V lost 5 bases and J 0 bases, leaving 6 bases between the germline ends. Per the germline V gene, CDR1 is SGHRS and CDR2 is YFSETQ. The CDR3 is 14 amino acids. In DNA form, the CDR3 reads TGCGCCAGCAGTGAGGGCTCTGGGGCCAACGTCCTGACTTTC. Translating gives CASSEGSGANVLTF.

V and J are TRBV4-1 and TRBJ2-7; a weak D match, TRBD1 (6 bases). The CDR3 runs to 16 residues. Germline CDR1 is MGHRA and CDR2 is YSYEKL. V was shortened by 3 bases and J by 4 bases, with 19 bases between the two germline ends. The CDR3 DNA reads TGCGCCAGCAGCCAGGGTACAGGGACCGGTTCATACGAGCAGTACTTC. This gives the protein CASSQGTGTGSYEQYF.

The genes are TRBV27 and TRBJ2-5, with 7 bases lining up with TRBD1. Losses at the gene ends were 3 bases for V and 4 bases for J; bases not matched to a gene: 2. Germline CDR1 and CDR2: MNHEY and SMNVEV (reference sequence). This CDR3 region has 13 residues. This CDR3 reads CASSFRTGETQYF. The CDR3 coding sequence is TGTGCCAGCAGTTTTAGGACAGGAGAGACCCAGTACTTC.

The CDR3 DNA is TGTGCCAGCTCACAACAGGGTGACACTGAAGCTTTCTTT. Its protein is CASSQQGDTEAFF. This rearrangement joins TRBV18 to TRBJ1-1; D might be TRBD1 (6 bases). This CDR3 has 13 amino acids. CDR1 is KGHSH, CDR2 LQKENI, per germline. The germline V and J ends were trimmed by 4 bases and 3 bases, with 9 bases remaining between them.

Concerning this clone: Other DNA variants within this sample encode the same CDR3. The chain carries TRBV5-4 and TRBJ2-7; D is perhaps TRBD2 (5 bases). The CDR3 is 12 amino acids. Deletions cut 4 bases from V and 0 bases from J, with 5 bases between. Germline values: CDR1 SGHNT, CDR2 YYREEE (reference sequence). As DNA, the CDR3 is TGTGCCAGCAGCCGGGACTCCTACGAGCAGTACTTC. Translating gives CASSRDSYEQYF.

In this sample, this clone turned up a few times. This chain's CDR3 is CASSLALGSGSTNTGELFF. The CDR3 nucleotides read TGTGCCAGCAGCTTAGCGCTTGGTAGCGGGAGTACGAACACCGGGGAGCTGTTTTTT. V is TRBV7-6 and J is TRBJ2-2; 9 nucleotides line up with TRBD2. Germline V CDR1 and CDR2: SGHVS, FNYEAQ. CDR3 length: 19 residues. Losses at the gene ends were 0 bases for V and 0 bases for J; bases not matched to a gene: 8.

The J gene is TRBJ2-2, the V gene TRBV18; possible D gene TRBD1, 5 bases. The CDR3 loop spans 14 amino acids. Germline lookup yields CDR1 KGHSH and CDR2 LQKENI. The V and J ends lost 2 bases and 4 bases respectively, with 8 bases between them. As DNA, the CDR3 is TGTGCCAGCTCACCAGGGGCGCCCACCGGGGAGCTGTTTTTT. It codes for CASSPGAPTGELFF.

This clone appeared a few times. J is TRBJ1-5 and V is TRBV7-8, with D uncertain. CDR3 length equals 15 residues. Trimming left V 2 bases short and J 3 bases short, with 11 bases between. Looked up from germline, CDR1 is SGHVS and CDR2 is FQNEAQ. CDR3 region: CASSLNSQTNQPQHF. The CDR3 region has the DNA TGTGCCAGCAGCTTAAACTCACAGACCAATCAGCCCCAGCATTTT.

The CDR3: CASSPGSWGYTF. CDR3 DNA sequence: TGTGCCAGCTCACCTGGCTCCTGGGGCTACACCTTC. This chain uses TRBV18 with TRBJ1-2; no definite D call. The CDR3 runs to 12 residues. Per the germline V gene, CDR1 is KGHSH and CDR2 is LQKENI. Trimming took off 3 bases at V and 8 bases at J, with 10 bases between the two ends. Looking up the rest from reference TRBV18 and TRBJ1-2 gives the full variable domain: NAGVMQNPRHLVRRRGQEARLRCSPMKGHSHVYWYRQLPEEGLKFMVYLQKENIIDESGMPKERFSAEFPKEGPSILRIQQVVRGDSAAYFCASSPGSWGYTFGSGTRLTVV.

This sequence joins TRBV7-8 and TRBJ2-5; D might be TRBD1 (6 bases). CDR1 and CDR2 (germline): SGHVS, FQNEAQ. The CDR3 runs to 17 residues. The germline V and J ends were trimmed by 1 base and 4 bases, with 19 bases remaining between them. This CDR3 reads CASSLDLGHFLGETQYF. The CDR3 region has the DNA TGTGCCAGCAGCTTAGACCTGGGACACTTCCTTGGAGAGACCCAGTACTTC. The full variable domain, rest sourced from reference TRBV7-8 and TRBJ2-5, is GAGVSQSPRYKVAKRGQDVALRCDPISGHVSLFWYQQALGQGPEFLTYFQNEAQLDKSGLPSDRFFAERPEGSVSTLKIQRTQQEDSAVYLCASSLDLGHFLGETQYFGPGTRLLVL.

The CDR3 loop reads CASSPLSGELFF. Here the CDR3 DNA reads TGTGCCAGCAGCCCCTTGTCCGGGGAGCTGTTTTTT. The chain couples TRBV3-1 (or the pseudogene TRBV3-2) to TRBJ2-2, with D uncertain. Trimming removed 4 bases at V and 6 bases at J, with 6 bases between. CDR3 size: 12 residues. Germline assignment: CDR1 LGHDT and CDR2 YNNKEL (reference sequence).

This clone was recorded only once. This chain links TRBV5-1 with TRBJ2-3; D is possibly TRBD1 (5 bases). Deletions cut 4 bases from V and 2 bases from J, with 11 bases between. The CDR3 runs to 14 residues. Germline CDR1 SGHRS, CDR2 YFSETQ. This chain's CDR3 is CASSILTDTDTQYF. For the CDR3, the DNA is TGCGCCAGCAGCATACTGACAGACACAGATACGCAGTATTTT.

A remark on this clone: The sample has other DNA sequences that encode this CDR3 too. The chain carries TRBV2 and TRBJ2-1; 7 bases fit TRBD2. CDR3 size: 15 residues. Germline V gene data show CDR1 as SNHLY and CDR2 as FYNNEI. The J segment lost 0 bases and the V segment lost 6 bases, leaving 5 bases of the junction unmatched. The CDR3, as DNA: TGTGCCAGCAGACGTGGCGGGAGCTCCTACAATGAGCAGTTCTTC. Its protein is CASRRGGSSYNEQFF.

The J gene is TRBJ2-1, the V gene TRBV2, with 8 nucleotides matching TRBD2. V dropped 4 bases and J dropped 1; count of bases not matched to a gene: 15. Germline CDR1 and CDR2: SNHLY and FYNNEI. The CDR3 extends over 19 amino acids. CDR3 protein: CASSVPTSAGFRSYNEQFF. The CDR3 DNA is TGTGCCAGCAGTGTCCCGACTAGCGCGGGGTTTAGGTCCTACAATGAGCAGTTCTTC.